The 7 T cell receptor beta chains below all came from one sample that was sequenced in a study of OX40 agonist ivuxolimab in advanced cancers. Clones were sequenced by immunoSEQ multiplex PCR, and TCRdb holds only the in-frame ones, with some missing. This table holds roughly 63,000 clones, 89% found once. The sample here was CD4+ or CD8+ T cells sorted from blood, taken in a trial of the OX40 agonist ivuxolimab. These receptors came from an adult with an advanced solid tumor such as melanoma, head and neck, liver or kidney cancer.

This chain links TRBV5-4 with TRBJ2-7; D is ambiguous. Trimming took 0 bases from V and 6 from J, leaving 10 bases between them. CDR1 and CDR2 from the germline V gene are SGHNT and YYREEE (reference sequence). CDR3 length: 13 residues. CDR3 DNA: TGTGCCAGCAGCTTGGGGGAATTGAGCGAGCAGTACTTC. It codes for CASSLGELSEQYF.

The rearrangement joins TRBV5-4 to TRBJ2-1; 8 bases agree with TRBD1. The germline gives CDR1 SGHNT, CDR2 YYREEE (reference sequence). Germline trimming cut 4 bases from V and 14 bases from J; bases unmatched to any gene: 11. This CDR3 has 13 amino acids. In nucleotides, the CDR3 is TGTGCCAGCAGCCAAAAACAGGGGGAATTGAAGTTCTTC. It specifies CASSQKQGELKFF. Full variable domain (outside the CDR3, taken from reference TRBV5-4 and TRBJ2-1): ETGVTQSPTHLIKTRGQQVTLRCSSQSGHNTVSWYQQALGQGPQFIFQYYREEENGRGNFPPRFSGLQFPNYSSELNVNALELDDSALYLCASSQKQGELKFFGPGTRLTVL.

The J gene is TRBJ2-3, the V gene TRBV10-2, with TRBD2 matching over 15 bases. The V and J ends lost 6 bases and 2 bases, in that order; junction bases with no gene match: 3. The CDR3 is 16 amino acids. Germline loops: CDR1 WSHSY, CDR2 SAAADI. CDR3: CASRGLAGGDTDTQYF. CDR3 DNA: TGCGCCAGCAGAGGACTAGCGGGGGGGGACACAGATACGCAGTATTTT.

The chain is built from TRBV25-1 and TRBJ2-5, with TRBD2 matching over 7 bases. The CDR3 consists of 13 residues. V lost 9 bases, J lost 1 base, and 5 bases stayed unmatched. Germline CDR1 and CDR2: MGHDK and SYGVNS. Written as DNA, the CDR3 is TGTGCCAGTGAGGCGGGGGTCCAAGAGACCCAGTACTTC. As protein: CASEAGVQETQYF.

This chain's CDR3 is CASSQGTAQFF. The CDR3 nucleotides read TGTGCCAGCAGCCAAGGAACGGCACAGTTCTTC. The rearrangement uses TRBV14 and TRBJ2-1; unclear D gene. Germline-derived CDR1 and CDR2 are SGHDN and FVKESK. The V gene lost 1 base and the J gene lost 13 bases, with 8 bases spanning the gap. The CDR3 covers 11 residues.

The CDR3 is CASSLGRDTQYF. The CDR3 nucleotides read TGTGCCAGCAGCTTGGGCAGGGATACGCAGTATTTT. The V gene is TRBV5-4, the J gene TRBJ2-3; D ambiguous. Trimming took off 0 bases at V and 6 bases at J, with 5 bases between the two ends. The length of the CDR3 is 12 residues. Germline values: CDR1 SGHNT, CDR2 YYREEE (reference sequence). Variable domain in full (rest from reference TRBV5-4 and TRBJ2-3): ETGVTQSPTHLIKTRGQQVTLRCSSQSGHNTVSWYQQALGQGPQFIFQYYREEENGRGNFPPRFSGLQFPNYSSELNVNALELDDSALYLCASSLGRDTQYFGPGTRLTVL.

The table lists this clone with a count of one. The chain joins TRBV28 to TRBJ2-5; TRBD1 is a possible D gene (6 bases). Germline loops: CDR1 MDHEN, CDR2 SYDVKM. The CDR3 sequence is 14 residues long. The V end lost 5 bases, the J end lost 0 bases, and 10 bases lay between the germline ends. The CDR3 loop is CASSVRDNQETQYF. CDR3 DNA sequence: TGTGCCAGCAGTGTCCGGGACAACCAAGAGACCCAGTACTTC.